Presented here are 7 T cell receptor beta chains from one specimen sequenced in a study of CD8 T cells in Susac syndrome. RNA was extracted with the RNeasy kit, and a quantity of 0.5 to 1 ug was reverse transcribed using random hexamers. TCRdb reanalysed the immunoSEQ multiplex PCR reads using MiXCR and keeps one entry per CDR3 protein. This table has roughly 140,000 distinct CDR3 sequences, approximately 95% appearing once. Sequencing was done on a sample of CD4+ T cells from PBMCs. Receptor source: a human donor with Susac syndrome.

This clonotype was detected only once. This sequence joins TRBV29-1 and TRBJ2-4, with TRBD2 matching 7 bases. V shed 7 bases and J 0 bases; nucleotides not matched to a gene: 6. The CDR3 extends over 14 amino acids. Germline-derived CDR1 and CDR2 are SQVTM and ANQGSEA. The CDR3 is CSARGVLAKNIQYF. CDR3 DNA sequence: TGCAGCGCCCGGGGGGTCCTAGCCAAAAACATTCAGTACTTC.

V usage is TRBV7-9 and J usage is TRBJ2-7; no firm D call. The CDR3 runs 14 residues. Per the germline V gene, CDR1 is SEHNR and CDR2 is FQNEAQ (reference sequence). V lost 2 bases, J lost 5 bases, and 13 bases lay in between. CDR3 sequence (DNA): TGTGCCAGCAGCTTAATTTCCCGTGATCACGAGCAGTACTTC. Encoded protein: CASSLISRDHEQYF.

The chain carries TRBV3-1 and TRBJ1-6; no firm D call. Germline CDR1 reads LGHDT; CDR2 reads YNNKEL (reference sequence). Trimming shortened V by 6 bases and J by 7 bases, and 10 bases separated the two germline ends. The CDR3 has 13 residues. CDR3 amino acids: CASSPGGNSPLHF. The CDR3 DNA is TGTGCCAGCAGTCCCGGTGGGAATTCACCCCTCCACTTT.

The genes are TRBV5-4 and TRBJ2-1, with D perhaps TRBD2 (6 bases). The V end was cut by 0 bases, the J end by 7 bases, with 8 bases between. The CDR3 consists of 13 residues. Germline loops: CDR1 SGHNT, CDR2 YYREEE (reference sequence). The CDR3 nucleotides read TGTGCCAGCAGCTTGGCGGGGGAAAATGAGCAGTTCTTC. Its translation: CASSLAGENEQFF.

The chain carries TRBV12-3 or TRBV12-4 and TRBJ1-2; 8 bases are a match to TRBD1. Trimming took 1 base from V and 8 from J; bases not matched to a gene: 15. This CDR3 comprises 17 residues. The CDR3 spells CASSLGGWGRGLEGYTF. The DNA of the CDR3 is TGTGCCAGCAGTTTAGGCGGGTGGGGCAGGGGGCTGGAAGGCTACACCTTC.

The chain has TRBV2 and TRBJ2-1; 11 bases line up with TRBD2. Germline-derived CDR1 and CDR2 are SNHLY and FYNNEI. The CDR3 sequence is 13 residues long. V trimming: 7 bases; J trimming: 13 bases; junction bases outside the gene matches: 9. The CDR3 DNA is TGTGCCAGCAAGGGGACTAGCGGCAGCGAACAGTTCTTC. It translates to CASKGTSGSEQFF.

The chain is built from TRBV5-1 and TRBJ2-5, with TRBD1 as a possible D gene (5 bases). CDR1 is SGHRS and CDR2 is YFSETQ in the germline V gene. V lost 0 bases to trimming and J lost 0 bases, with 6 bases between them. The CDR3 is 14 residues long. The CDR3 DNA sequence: TGCGCCAGCAGCTTGGCAGGGTACCAAGAGACCCAGTACTTC. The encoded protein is CASSLAGYQETQYF. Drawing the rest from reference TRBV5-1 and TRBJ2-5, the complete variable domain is KAGVTQTPRYLIKTRGQQVTLSCSPISGHRSVSWYQQTPGQGLQFLFEYFSETQRNKGNFPGRFSGRQFSNSRSEMNVSTLELGDSALYLCASSLAGYQETQYFGPGTRLLVL.